The 29 T cell receptor beta chains listed next were all sequenced from one sample in a study of T cell clones after liver transplantation. Method: immunoSEQ multiplex PCR; TCRdb's copy keeps in-frame clones and lacks some. In the table there are about 99,000 clones, around 80% of which are singletons. This material consisted of CD4+ T cells from blood, taken 47 months after liver transplant. Receptors were obtained from a human patient who received a liver transplant. The graft donor may have contributed some T cells.

This sequence joins TRBV19 and TRBJ1-5; the match to TRBD1 covers 10 bases. The V and J ends lost 6 bases and 3 bases, in that order; junction bases with no gene match: 5. Germline V gene lookup returns CDR1 LNHDA and CDR2 SQIVND (reference sequence). The CDR3 totals 15 residues. CDR3 in DNA: TGTGCCAGTAGGACAGGGGGCCCTAACAATCAGCCCCAGCATTTT. The encoded protein is CASRTGGPNNQPQHF.

This chain joins TRBV11-2 and TRBJ1-5; no definite D call. Germline CDR1 is SGHAT and CDR2 is FQNNGV. The ends were cut back, 4 bases at V and 3 bases at J, with 10 bases in the middle. This CDR3 is built from 14 residues. The CDR3 loop is CASSSELNNQPQHF. In nucleotides, the CDR3 is TGTGCCAGCAGCTCTGAATTGAACAATCAGCCCCAGCATTTT.

This chain links TRBV5-1 with TRBJ1-5; D is unclear. Trimming cost V 4 bases and J 2 bases, with 7 bases left between them. Germline V gene lookup returns CDR1 SGHRS and CDR2 YFSETQ. The CDR3 length is 13 residues. CDR3 loop: CASSRDGNQPQHF. The CDR3 coding sequence is TGCGCCAGCAGCAGGGATGGCAATCAGCCCCAGCATTTT.

The gene calls are TRBV9 and TRBJ1-2, with D perhaps TRBD1 (6 bases). With 0 bases removed from V and 8 bases from J, the gap between germline ends came to 14 bases. The CDR3 spans 14 residues. Germline lookup yields CDR1 SGDLS and CDR2 YYNGEE. The CDR3 region is CASSVGLGTHGYTF. Here the CDR3 DNA reads TGTGCCAGCAGCGTAGGCCTCGGGACACACGGCTACACCTTC.

This chain uses TRBV6-1 with TRBJ2-7, with D maybe TRBD2 (7 bases). Trimming pared 10 bases from V and 4 bases from J, leaving 11 bases between. The CDR3 length is 11 residues. Germline CDR1 and CDR2: MNHNS and SASEGT. The CDR3 region is CATKGGYEQYF. DNA for the CDR3: TGTGCCACCAAGGGGGGGTACGAGCAGTACTTC.

V is TRBV6-1 and J is TRBJ1-5; perhaps TRBD1 as D (5 bases). CDR1 is MNHNS and CDR2 is SASEGT in the germline V gene. Trimming removed 0 bases at V and 5 bases at J, with 11 bases between. The CDR3 sequence is 15 residues long. CDR3 nucleotides: TGTGCCAGCAGTGAAGCCGGGGGATCTTATCAGCCCCAGCATTTT. Amino acids: CASSEAGGSYQPQHF.

V and J are TRBV7-3 and TRBJ2-7, with TRBD2 as a possible D gene (6 bases). Germline V gene data show CDR1 as SGHTA and CDR2 as FQGTGA. The length of the CDR3 is 14 residues. Trimming removed 1 base at V and 1 base at J, with 8 bases between. The CDR3 region is CASSLIGGSYEQYF. The CDR3 DNA reads as TGTGCCAGCAGCTTAATCGGGGGTTCCTACGAGCAGTACTTC.

Only one count was recorded for this clone. The CDR3 DNA follows: TGTGCCAGCAGCCAAGATGGCTGGGGCGGGGGGGCTGCAGATACGCAGTATTTT. Protein: CASSQDGWGGGAADTQYF. This chain connects TRBV14 to TRBJ2-3; TRBD2 matches 9 bases. This CDR3 spans 18 amino acids. Germline V gene sequence: CDR1 SGHDN, CDR2 FVKESK. The trim removed 0 bases at V and 4 bases at J, leaving 11 bases unmatched.

The chain carries TRBV30 and TRBJ2-3; perhaps TRBD2 as D (6 bases). Germline V gene lookup returns CDR1 GTSNPN and CDR2 SVGIG (reference sequence). V gave up 0 bases and J gave up 6 bases, with 7 bases separating them. The CDR3 sequence is 12 residues long. The CDR3 is CAWSVGGDTQYF. DNA for the CDR3: TGTGCCTGGAGTGTAGGAGGGGATACGCAGTATTTT.

V gene TRBV9 combines with J gene TRBJ2-1; 9 bases are shared with TRBD2. Germline CDR1 is SGDLS and CDR2 is YYNGEE. The trim removed 1 base at V and 0 bases at J, leaving 5 bases unmatched. This CDR3 is built from 17 residues. The CDR3 sequence: CASSVSISGSSYNEQFF. CDR3 in DNA: TGTGCCAGCAGCGTATCCATTAGCGGGAGCTCCTACAATGAGCAGTTCTTC.

The V and J genes are TRBV11-1 and TRBJ1-2; no clear D gene. V lost 5 bases and J lost 4, with 11 bases in between. Germline loops: CDR1 SGHAT, CDR2 FQDESV (reference sequence). CDR3 length equals 13 residues. The CDR3 here is CASSLEPRYGYTF. CDR3 DNA sequence: TGTGCCAGCAGCCTCGAACCGCGCTATGGCTACACCTTC.

The chain is built from TRBV5-4 and TRBJ1-2; D unresolved. CDR3 length: 13 residues. Trimming removed 0 bases from V and 6 bases from J, with 9 bases in between. Looked up from germline, CDR1 is SGHNT and CDR2 is YYREEE (reference sequence). CDR3: CASSLVGEDGYTF. CDR3 sequence (DNA): TGTGCCAGCAGCTTGGTTGGGGAGGATGGCTACACCTTC.

The chain is built from TRBV5-4 and TRBJ2-1, with 10 bases aligning to TRBD2. This CDR3 has 13 amino acids. Germline lookup yields CDR1 SGHNT and CDR2 YYREEE (reference sequence). After removal of 4 bases from V and 13 bases from J, the junction contained 8 bases not matched to a gene. As DNA, the CDR3 is TGTGCCAGCAGCCACACTAGCGGGAATAGTCAGTTCTTC. It yields the protein CASSHTSGNSQFF.

CDR3 sequence (DNA): TGTGCCAGCTCCCAAGGGACAGGGATGAACACTGAAGCTTTCTTT. This gives the protein CASSQGTGMNTEAFF. The chain recombines TRBV18 with TRBJ1-1; TRBD1 matches 9 bases. Unmatched junction bases numbered 5, after V lost 6 bases and J lost 0 bases. The CDR3 length is 15 residues. The germline V gene has CDR1 KGHSH and CDR2 LQKENI.

The chain uses TRBV5-4 and TRBJ2-7, with 8 bases lining up with TRBD1. Unmatched junction bases numbered 9, after V lost 4 bases and J lost 6 bases. This CDR3 has 14 residues. Germline loops: CDR1 SGHNT, CDR2 YYREEE (reference sequence). This CDR3 is CASSLRGQAVEQYF. Here the CDR3 DNA reads TGTGCCAGCAGCCTCCGGGGACAGGCGGTCGAGCAGTACTTC. The full variable domain, its missing parts supplied by reference TRBV5-4 and TRBJ2-7, is ETGVTQSPTHLIKTRGQQVTLRCSSQSGHNTVSWYQQALGQGPQFIFQYYREEENGRGNFPPRFSGLQFPNYSSELNVNALELDDSALYLCASSLRGQAVEQYFGPGTRLTVT.

V gene TRBV14 combines with J gene TRBJ1-1; no firm D call. Germline V lookup: CDR1 SGHDN, CDR2 FVKESK. The CDR3 contains 14 residues. V was clipped by 4 bases and J by 5 bases, with 14 bases between them. This CDR3 reads CASSRTIGMTEAFF. The CDR3, as DNA: TGTGCCAGCAGCCGTACTATTGGGATGACTGAAGCTTTCTTT.

The gene calls are TRBV5-8 and TRBJ1-6, with D possibly matching TRBD1 (5 bases). The CDR3 contains 17 residues. Trimming stripped 4 bases from V and 6 bases from J, with 20 bases between. Germline CDR1 and CDR2: SGHTS and YDEGEE. DNA for the CDR3: TGTGCCAGCAGCGATCCGTACCGGGACGGATCTAATTCACCCCTCCACTTT. Protein product: CASSDPYRDGSNSPLHF.

The chain recombines TRBV9 with TRBJ2-5; D is undetermined. The V gene lost 0 bases and the J gene lost 1 base, with 7 bases spanning the gap. This CDR3 has 14 residues. Germline-derived CDR1 and CDR2 are SGDLS and YYNGEE. Written as DNA, the CDR3 is TGTGCCAGCAGCGTAGAGGCCGGCCAAGAGACCCAGTACTTC. As protein: CASSVEAGQETQYF.

V and J are TRBV2 and TRBJ2-3, with 9 bases fitting TRBD2. The CDR3 spans 16 residues. The trim removed 3 bases at V and 6 bases at J, leaving 10 bases unmatched. Germline V gene data show CDR1 as SNHLY and CDR2 as FYNNEI. The CDR3, as DNA: TGTGCCAGCAGTGATAAGTGGGCGGGGGGGCCGGATACGCAGTATTTT. This encodes CASSDKWAGGPDTQYF.

CDR3 in DNA: TGCGCCAGCAGCCCCGGGACAGGGGCAGTAGGGGATACGCAGTATTTT. Protein product: CASSPGTGAVGDTQYF. The V call is TRBV5-1, the J call TRBJ2-3; 10 bases match TRBD1. After removal of 4 bases from V and 6 bases from J, the junction contained 11 bases not matched to a gene. There are 16 residues in the CDR3. Germline CDR1 and CDR2: SGHRS and YFSETQ.

The chain couples TRBV7-9 to TRBJ2-7; D unresolved. The germline CDR1 and CDR2 sequences are SEHNR and FQNEAQ (reference sequence). The CDR3 sequence is 15 residues long. V shed 3 bases and J shed 4 bases, with 16 bases lying between them. CDR3 loop: CASSFSLGRLYEQYF. CDR3 in DNA: TGTGCCAGCAGCTTCTCGCTGGGCCGCCTTTACGAGCAGTACTTC.

The V gene is TRBV7-8, the J gene TRBJ1-5, with 9 nucleotides matching TRBD1. The CDR3 loop spans 15 amino acids. After removal of 5 bases from V and 5 bases from J, the junction contained 7 bases not matched to a gene. Germline CDR1 reads SGHVS; CDR2 reads FQNEAQ. CDR3 sequence reads: CASSPGQGLYQPQHF. CDR3 nucleotide sequence: TGTGCCAGCAGCCCGGGACAGGGCCTCTATCAGCCCCAGCATTTT.

The rearrangement uses TRBV18 and TRBJ1-1, with D unclear. The CDR3 runs to 13 residues. The germline V gene encodes CDR1 KGHSH and CDR2 LQKENI. V lost 4 bases, J lost 3 bases, and 9 bases lay in between. CDR3 sequence reads: CASSRTSDTEAFF. DNA for the CDR3: TGTGCCAGCTCACGTACTTCCGACACTGAAGCTTTCTTT.

This clone has a count of ten or more. The chain has TRBV7-9 and TRBJ1-1; TRBD1 agrees at 7 bases. This CDR3 has 13 amino acids. The J segment lost 1 base and the V segment lost 9 bases, leaving 5 bases of the junction unmatched. Germline-derived CDR1 and CDR2 are SEHNR and FQNEAQ (reference sequence). The CDR3 loop is CASRQGQNTEAFF. In DNA form, the CDR3 reads TGTGCCAGTCGACAGGGACAGAACACTGAAGCTTTCTTT.

This chain uses TRBV7-9 with TRBJ2-7; 10 nucleotides match TRBD1. This CDR3 spans 17 amino acids. With 5 bases clipped from V and 3 bases from J, the junction kept 13 bases outside the gene matches. Germline CDR1 reads SEHNR; CDR2 reads FQNEAQ (reference sequence). The DNA of the CDR3 is TGTGCCAGCAGCCCCGCGGACAGGGGGTTTTATGTCTACGAGCAGTACTTC. Its translation: CASSPADRGFYVYEQYF.

This clone was found a few times. This chain links TRBV11-1 with TRBJ2-7; D is possibly TRBD1 (6 bases). The germline V gene has CDR1 SGHAT and CDR2 FQDESV (reference sequence). V dropped 5 bases and J dropped 6 bases, with 14 bases sitting between them. The CDR3 has 13 amino acids. CDR3 nucleotides: TGTGCCAGCAGCCGCGACAGGAACCGCGAGCAGTACTTC. Protein sequence: CASSRDRNREQYF.

The rearrangement joins TRBV27 to TRBJ2-7; 8 bases are a match to TRBD2. Trimming took 10 bases from V and 3 from J; bases not matched to a gene: 8. From germline, CDR1 is MNHEY and CDR2 SMNVEV (reference sequence). The CDR3 has 13 amino acids. CDR3 loop: CATGGGGIYEQYF. The CDR3 DNA is TGTGCCACCGGGGGCGGGGGGATCTACGAGCAGTACTTC.

The DNA of the CDR3 is TGTGCCAGCAGTTACCGACAGGGGGCGTATGGCTACACCTTC. This gives the protein CASSYRQGAYGYTF. This chain uses TRBV6-6 with TRBJ1-2, with TRBD1 matching 10 bases. The V and J ends lost 2 bases and 5 bases, in that order; junction bases with no gene match: 2. Germline-derived CDR1 and CDR2 are MNHNY and SVGAGI (reference sequence). CDR3 size: 14 residues.

V and J are TRBV11-2 and TRBJ2-3; D is unresolved. This CDR3 is 16 amino acids long. Trimming left V 2 bases short and J 1 base short, with 13 bases between. The germline CDR1 and CDR2 sequences are SGHAT and FQNNGV. The CDR3 protein is CASSLRLGGGTDTQYF. CDR3 bases: TGTGCCAGCAGCTTAAGGCTAGGTGGGGGCACAGATACGCAGTATTTT.